One and the same sample provided the 20 T cell receptor beta chains below, sequenced in a study of glioma-infiltrating T cells (dated by TCRdb to 2015 to 2016). Reads for this sample came from an Illumina MiSeq. The iRepertoire nested amplicon-rescue multiplex PCR (arm-PCR) platform was used to amplify TCR alpha and beta CDR3 regions from RNA. TCRdb reanalyzed the raw reads on its own, using fastp at Q25 for trimming and MiXCR for clone calling, and kept in-frame beta chains. Each record represents a unique CDR3 protein, reported with the most common genes and DNA among its rows. Counted in this sample were 150,000 to 200,000 distinct CDR3 sequences; 32% of them appeared once. Clones ranked in the top ten supply roughly a fifth of the sample. Sequencing was performed on glioma tissue, nonneoplastic brain tissue, or PBMCs (not recorded which). These receptors were collected from a human donor with low-grade glioma or glioblastoma, undergoing nonglioma brain surgery, or in good health (not recorded which).

The rearrangement joins TRBV5-5 to TRBJ2-7; no definite D call. In germline, CDR1 is SGHKS, CDR2 YYEKEE (reference sequence). Trimming shortened V by 0 bases and J by 5 bases, and 18 bases separated the two germline ends. The CDR3 sequence is 16 residues long. This chain's CDR3 is CASSLAPRVATNEQYF. DNA for the CDR3: TGTGCCAGCAGCTTGGCCCCGAGAGTTGCCACAAACGAGCAGTACTTC.

This clonotype was recorded once. A read error may explain this, as a much larger clone is one base away. The chain uses TRBV2 and TRBJ1-3; D possibly corresponds to TRBD1 (6 bases). Germline-derived CDR1 and CDR2 are SNHLY and FYNNEI. V was cut by 6 bases and J by 2 bases, with 11 bases left in between. The CDR3 consists of 14 residues. CDR3 residues: CASRDGGPGNTIYF. CDR3 DNA: TGTGCCAGCAGGGATGGGGGCCCTGGAAACACCATATATTTT.

In this sample, this clonotype turned up a few times. This chain links TRBV5-4 with TRBJ2-2; D may match TRBD1 or TRBD2 (6 bases each). The V and J ends lost 3 bases and 6 bases respectively, with 21 bases between them. Germline CDR1 reads SGHNT; CDR2 reads YYREEE (reference sequence). The CDR3 extends over 17 amino acids. The CDR3 DNA sequence: TGTGCCAGCAGCTGGGGGGCTCCTTCTATAGTGGCCGGGGAGCTGTTTTTT. Encoded protein: CASSWGAPSIVAGELFF.

This clonotype was seen repeatedly, ten times or more. This chain joins TRBV28 and TRBJ1-5; the D gene is possibly TRBD1 (5 bases). Between the trimmed V and J ends, which lost 2 bases and 9 bases, there was a span of 26 bases. The CDR3 has 18 residues. From germline, CDR1 is MDHEN and CDR2 SYDVKM. Written as DNA, the CDR3 is TGTGCCAGCAGTTTAAATTGGGGGACCGGGGTCCCTTCGCGGCCCCAGCATTTT. This sequence encodes CASSLNWGTGVPSRPQHF.

This clonotype showed up just a few times. The chain carries TRBV18 and TRBJ2-7, with D maybe TRBD1 (5 bases). In germline, CDR1 is KGHSH, CDR2 LQKENI. Trimming took off 3 bases at V and 6 bases at J, with 15 bases between the two ends. The CDR3 is 14 residues long. CDR3 DNA: TGTGCCAGCTCACCGGACACCTTGTATGGCGAGCAGTACTTC. Amino acids: CASSPDTLYGEQYF.

The chain is built from TRBV5-1 and TRBJ1-2; unclear D gene. Between the trimmed V and J ends, which lost 0 bases and 4 bases, there was a span of 13 bases. The germline CDR1 and CDR2 sequences are SGHRS and YFSETQ. The CDR3 sequence is 15 residues long. The CDR3 loop reads CASSLGEAVSYGYTF. CDR3 bases: TGCGCCAGCAGCTTGGGGGAAGCCGTTAGCTATGGCTACACCTTC.

The chain joins TRBV27 to TRBJ2-3, with TRBD2 matching 10 bases. The germline V gene encodes CDR1 MNHEY and CDR2 SMNVEV (reference sequence). With 7 bases clipped from V and 1 base from J, the junction kept 5 bases outside the gene matches. This CDR3 contains 15 residues. DNA of the CDR3: TGTGCCAGCATGTCTAGCGGGAGAGGCACAGATACGCAGTATTTT. Amino acids: CASMSSGRGTDTQYF.

This clonotype was counted ten times or more. V is TRBV7-9 and J is TRBJ2-1; D uncertain. The germline V and J ends were trimmed by 5 bases and 2 bases, with 16 bases remaining between them. In germline, CDR1 is SEHNR, CDR2 FQNEAQ (reference sequence). The CDR3 sequence is 16 residues long. CDR3 bases: TGTGCCAGCAGCCTCTTCCCAGGCGAGCCCTACAATGAGCAGTTCTTC. As protein: CASSLFPGEPYNEQFF.

This clonotype was seen a few times. DNA for the CDR3: TGTGCCTGGACCCGCTATCTGAACACTGAAGCTTTCTTT. The encoded protein is CAWTRYLNTEAFF. The chain carries TRBV30 and TRBJ1-1; D is ambiguous. The CDR3 runs to 13 residues. Germline V lookup: CDR1 GTSNPN, CDR2 SVGIG (reference sequence). The V gene lost 4 bases and the J gene lost 0 bases, with 9 bases spanning the gap.

This clonotype appeared many times. The genes are TRBV6-1 and TRBJ2-7, with TRBD1 matching over 12 bases. Trimming at V came to 10 bases and at J to 7 bases, leaving 17 bases not matched to a gene. The germline V gene encodes CDR1 MNHNS and CDR2 SASEGT. The CDR3 consists of 16 residues. This CDR3 reads CATQLLLGQGAVEQYF. In DNA, the CDR3 is TGTGCCACTCAACTTCTTTTGGGACAGGGGGCAGTGGAGCAGTACTTC.

This clonotype was recorded many times. This rearrangement joins TRBV3-1 to TRBJ2-5, with no clear D. V shed 0 bases and J shed 8 bases, with 13 bases lying between them. Germline V gene lookup returns CDR1 LGHDT and CDR2 YNNKEL (reference sequence). CDR3 length equals 14 residues. Written as DNA, the CDR3 is TGTGCCAGCAGCCAAGAGTCATCGGTAACCACCCAGTACTTC. Translated: CASSQESSVTTQYF.

V and J are TRBV7-6 and TRBJ2-5, with TRBD1 identical over 12 bases. The germline V gene encodes CDR1 SGHVS and CDR2 FNYEAQ. CDR3 length equals 17 residues. V gave up 1 base and J gave up 4 bases; unmatched junction bases: 7. CDR3 protein: CASSLGPGQGAVETQYF. The CDR3 coding sequence is TGTGCCAGCAGCTTAGGGCCGGGACAGGGGGCCGTAGAGACCCAGTACTTC.

This clonotype was counted ten times or more. The V and J genes are TRBV3-1 and TRBJ2-1; tentative D call: TRBD1 (7 bases). The CDR3 length is 15 residues. V lost 5 bases and J lost 7, with 18 bases in between. Germline CDR1 is LGHDT and CDR2 is YNNKEL (reference sequence). CDR3 amino acids: CASSRRQGGSNEQFF. The CDR3 region has the DNA TGTGCCAGCAGCAGAAGACAGGGAGGTAGTAATGAGCAGTTCTTC.

Remarks on this clonotype: This may come from a read error, since a much larger clone is one base off. The rearrangement links TRBV19 to TRBJ2-3; 8 bases are shared with TRBD2. The CDR3 contains 14 residues. CDR1 and CDR2 (germline): LNHDA, SQIVND (reference sequence). The V and J ends lost 7 bases and 4 bases, in that order; junction bases with no gene match: 7. CDR3 region: CASMDGRGADTQYF. Here the CDR3 DNA reads TGTGCCAGTATGGACGGGAGGGGAGCAGATACGCAGTATTTT.

Concerning this clonotype itself: Its ends do not fully match the called genes, so a read error is possible. The chain couples TRBV6-5 to TRBJ2-6; D gene uncertain. CDR3 length: 14 amino acids. Germline CDR1 MNHEY, CDR2 SVGAGI. The CDR3 region is CASMFPVSTNVLTF. The CDR3 DNA is TGTGCTAGCATGTTTCCGGTCTCGACCAACGTCCTGACTTTC.

This clonotype was seen many times. The CDR3 region is CASSPVRASYGYTF. CDR3 DNA sequence: TGTGCCAGCAGCCCCGTGCGGGCTTCCTATGGCTACACCTTC. J is TRBJ1-2 and V is TRBV7-2; no firm D call. There are 14 residues in the CDR3. With 5 bases removed from V and 4 bases from J, the gap between germline ends came to 14 bases. Germline-derived CDR1 and CDR2 are SGHTA and FQGNSA. Variable domain in full (rest from reference TRBV7-2 and TRBJ1-2): GAGVSQSPSNKVTEKGKDVELRCDPISGHTALYWYRQSLGQGLEFLIYFQGNSAPDKSGLPSDRFSAERTGGSVSTLTIQRTQQEDSAVYLCASSPVRASYGYTFGSGTRLTVV.

This clonotype was observed at least ten times. The chain uses TRBV10-3 and TRBJ1-2; D might be TRBD1 (6 bases). The CDR3 loop spans 13 amino acids. Deletions cut 2 bases from V and 2 bases from J, with 6 bases between. Germline lookup yields CDR1 ENHRY and CDR2 SYGVKD. In DNA form, the CDR3 reads TGTGCCATCAGTGAGGACAGGAACTATGGCTACACCTTC. Encoded protein: CAISEDRNYGYTF.

This rearrangement joins TRBV19 to TRBJ2-2; D is possibly TRBD2 (6 bases). This CDR3 has 15 amino acids. With 4 bases removed from V and 2 bases from J, the gap between germline ends came to 11 bases. Looked up from germline, CDR1 is LNHDA and CDR2 is SQIVND (reference sequence). In DNA, the CDR3 is TGTGCCAGTAGTAGCGGGATGGTCAACACCGGGGAGCTGTTTTTT. Translation gives CASSSGMVNTGELFF.

Only a few counts were recorded for this clonotype. This CDR3 is CASSLFGRGDEQFF. Here the CDR3 DNA reads TGCGCCAGCAGCTTGTTCGGGAGGGGGGATGAGCAGTTCTTC. The rearrangement uses TRBV5-1 and TRBJ2-1; TRBD2 agrees at 8 bases. V lost 1 base and J lost 8; bases outside the gene matches: 5. The length of the CDR3 is 14 residues. CDR1 is SGHRS, CDR2 YFSETQ, per germline.

This clonotype was observed a single time. A much larger clone differs from this one at a single base, so this may be a read error. The CDR3 DNA is TGTGCCAGCAGCCGGGAGGGAGACGCTGAAGCTTTCTTT. Its protein is CASSREGDAEAFF. This chain links TRBV3-1 with TRBJ1-1; no clear D gene. The germline CDR1 and CDR2 sequences are LGHDT and YNNKEL (reference sequence). This CDR3 spans 13 amino acids. V shed 4 bases and J shed 6 bases, with 12 bases lying between them.